This is a list of T cell receptor beta chains from one sample in a study of vaccination and CD4 T cells after COVID-19. TCRdb re-called the PCR reads through MiXCR, storing one row per CDR3 protein. Of more than 10,000 distinct CDR3 sequences in the sample, about 45% were seen once. These TCRs' antigens remain unknown. Sequencing used CD4+ T cells from blood, cultured in vitro. These TCRs come from a human donor who had recovered from COVID-19. The CDR3 runs from the conserved cysteine through the conserved F or W. The order of the fields is J gene, clone size, D gene, V gene, CDR3 DNA, CDR3 protein. D genes are given only for firm matches. Only part of the rows carry a size: once, few, many, or a class if the clone is expanded.

TRBJ2-2,.,TRBD1,TRBV5-1,TGCGCCAGCAGACAGGGGGACGGAGCCGGGGAGCTGTTTTTT,CASRQGDGAGELFF
TRBJ2-5,.,TRBD1,TRBV24-1,TGTGCCACCAGTGATGAGGGACAGGGTGTTTTGCAAGAGACCCAGTACTTC,CATSDEGQGVLQETQYF
TRBJ1-6,medium-sized,.,TRBV20-1,TGCAGTGCTAGAGCCCGAGGTCCACCCCTCCACTTT,CSARARGPPLHF
TRBJ2-7,.,.,TRBV5-1,TGCGCCAGCAGCTTGAATTGGGAATACGAGCAGTACTTC,CASSLNWEYEQYF
TRBJ1-1,.,.,TRBV7-2,TGTGCCAGCAGCTTACAGGGAAGCAACACTGAAGCTTTCTTT,CASSLQGSNTEAFF
TRBJ2-7,few,TRBD1,TRBV6-2/TRBV6-3,TGTGCCAGCAGAAACCCGGGACAGCAATACGAGCAGTACTTC,CASRNPGQQYEQYF
TRBJ2-3,.,.,TRBV11-1,TGTGCCAGCAGCTTGAGCCGCACAGATACGCAGTATTTT,CASSLSRTDTQYF
TRBJ1-6,few,.,TRBV21-1,TGTGCCAGCAGCAAATCCTCACCCCTCCACTTT,CASSKSSPLHF
TRBJ1-5,.,TRBD1,TRBV6-2/TRBV6-3,TGTGCCAGCAGCCTTATACAGGGGAGCATCGGCAATCAGCCCCAGCATTTT,CASSLIQGSIGNQPQHF
TRBJ1-5,.,.,TRBV15,TGTGCCACCAGCTGGGGGGGCCATCAGCCCCAGCATTTT,CATSWGGHQPQHF
TRBJ2-7,.,.,TRBV3-1,TGTGCCAGCAGCCAACGGGAAGGGCAGTACTTC,CASSQREGQYF
TRBJ2-5,.,.,TRBV11-3,TGTGCCAGCAGCTCCCCGTTTTATGGAGTCCAAGAGACCCAGTACTTC,CASSSPFYGVQETQYF
TRBJ2-1,.,TRBD2,TRBV5-1,TGCGCCAGCAGCTTCCTAGCGGGAGGGGGGAATGAGCAGTTCTTC,CASSFLAGGGNEQFF
TRBJ2-5,once,.,TRBV15,TGTGTCACCAGCAGAGATCGGGGATCCGGGGAGACCCAGTACTTC,CVTSRDRGSGETQYF
TRBJ2-1,few,.,TRBV20-1,TGCAGTGCTGAGTCCCCGAGCTCCTACAATGAGCAGTTCTTC,CSAESPSSYNEQFF
TRBJ2-1,once,.,TRBV20-1,TGCAGTGCTAGAGCGGAGCACAATGAGCAGTTCTTC,CSARAEHNEQFF
TRBJ2-1,once,TRBD2,TRBV20-1,TGCAGTGCTAGGGGATCTAGCGGGAGGGCCGGGCAGTTCTTC,CSARGSSGRAGQFF
TRBJ1-2,.,.,TRBV19,TGTGCCAGTAGTATATTAAGCTATGGCTACACCTTC,CASSILSYGYTF
TRBJ2-3,few,TRBD2,TRBV19,TGTGCCAGCCGACTAGCGGGAGGGTTCGATACGCAGTATTTT,CASRLAGGFDTQYF
TRBJ1-6,few,.,TRBV12-3/TRBV12-4,TGTGCCAGCAGTCCTGTCGGGGATTCACCCCTCCACTTT,CASSPVGDSPLHF
TRBJ2-7,.,.,TRBV2,TGTGCCAGCAGTGAATCTTGGAGAAGGGAGCAGTACTTC,CASSESWRREQYF
TRBJ2-7,few,.,TRBV20-1,TGCAGTGCTAGATTACAGGGAATCTACGAGCAGTACTTC,CSARLQGIYEQYF
TRBJ1-4,.,.,TRBV11-3,TGTGCCAGCAGCCTTGAAAAACTGTTTTTT,CASSLEKLFF
TRBJ2-7,.,.,TRBV3-1,TGTGCCAGCAGTTCGGGGGCTAGCGCTGGGTCTGAGCAGTACTTC,CASSSGASAGSEQYF
TRBJ1-2,.,.,TRBV10-3,TGTGCCATCATGGGGGGGGGCGCCAACTATGGCTACACCTTC,CAIMGGGANYGYTF
TRBJ1-1,few,.,TRBV6-1,TGTGCCAGCAGTGAAGAAGGCAACACTGAAGCTTTCTTT,CASSEEGNTEAFF